A selection of T cell receptor beta chains follows, all from one sample in a study of blood T cell repertoires in COVID-19. Some clones are missing from TCRdb's copy, which holds only in-frame ones; the method was immunoSEQ multiplex PCR. The sample has 70,000 to 90,000 clones, around 80% seen once. Sequences were obtained from peripheral blood. These receptors were collected from a woman of 80 years or more with acute or convalescent COVID-19. The CDR3 runs from the conserved cysteine through the conserved F or W. Each record gives: V gene, J gene, CDR3 protein.

v_gene: TRBV28
j_gene: TRBJ1-5
CDR3aa: CASTIGGFGQPQHF

v_gene: TRBV27
j_gene: TRBJ2-2
CDR3aa: CASTPQGRVSTGELFF

v_gene: TRBV19
j_gene: TRBJ2-1
CDR3aa: CASQQGLGEQFF

v_gene: TRBV10-3
j_gene: TRBJ2-3
CDR3aa: CAISESSSTDTQYF

v_gene: TRBV5-6
j_gene: TRBJ2-3
CDR3aa: CASSLPRTDTDTQYF

v_gene: TRBV18
j_gene: TRBJ1-5
CDR3aa: CASSPGDSHSNQPQHF

v_gene: TRBV6-6
j_gene: TRBJ2-7
CDR3aa: CASSSLAGAAEQYF

v_gene: TRBV19
j_gene: TRBJ2-1
CDR3aa: CASRPGLAGGSYNEQFF

v_gene: TRBV9
j_gene: TRBJ2-7
CDR3aa: CASSVGRTSAEQYF

v_gene: TRBV28
j_gene: TRBJ2-1
CDR3aa: CASRVGVSNEQFF

v_gene: TRBV5-1
j_gene: TRBJ1-3
CDR3aa: CASSRGEGYTIYF

v_gene: TRBV19
j_gene: TRBJ2-2
CDR3aa: CASWASGRNGELFF

v_gene: TRBV3-1/TRBV3-2
j_gene: TRBJ2-7
CDR3aa: CASSQNGPYEQYF

v_gene: TRBV5-1
j_gene: TRBJ2-4
CDR3aa: CASSPGTAKNIQYF